This is a list of T cell receptor beta chains from one sample in a study of blood T cell repertoires in COVID-19. The table came from immunoSEQ multiplex PCR; TCRdb's copy has only in-frame clones and leaves some out. The table has fewer than 250,000 clones, 80% to 90% seen once. The sequenced material came from peripheral blood. These receptors all stem from a man aged 50 to 59 with acute or convalescent COVID-19. The CDR3 runs from the conserved cysteine through the conserved F or W. A D gene is named only where the DNA matches it firmly. Size is omitted from some rows. Given values are once, few, many or a class for expanded clones.

D gene: -
J gene: TRBJ1-5
clone size: -
V gene: TRBV21-1
CDR3 protein: CASSKARWGGECQPQHF
CDR3 DNA: TGTGCCAGCAGCAAAGCTCGCTGGGGAGGGGAGTGTCAGCCCCAGCATTTT

D gene: TRBD1
J gene: TRBJ1-1
clone size: -
V gene: TRBV6-5
CDR3 protein: CASGGDRRSNTEAFF
CDR3 DNA: TGTGCCAGCGGGGGGGACAGGCGCTCGAACACTGAAGCTTTCTTT

D gene: -
J gene: TRBJ1-6
clone size: -
V gene: TRBV10-3
CDR3 protein: CAISLGEYNSPLHF
CDR3 DNA: TGTGCCATTTCCCTCGGGGAGTATAATTCACCCCTCCACTTT

D gene: -
J gene: TRBJ1-1
clone size: -
V gene: TRBV6-5
CDR3 protein: CASRPTGQNTEAFF
CDR3 DNA: TGTGCCAGCAGACCAACAGGGCAGAACACTGAAGCTTTCTTT

D gene: TRBD2
J gene: TRBJ2-7
clone size: -
V gene: TRBV11-2
CDR3 protein: CASSSPGLAGGYEQYF
CDR3 DNA: TGTGCCAGCAGCTCCCCGGGGCTAGCGGGGGGGTACGAGCAGTACTTC

D gene: -
J gene: TRBJ1-3
clone size: -
V gene: TRBV18
CDR3 protein: CASSLGQGTGNTIYF
CDR3 DNA: TGTGCCAGCTCACTTGGGCAGGGAACTGGAAACACCATATATTTT

D gene: -
J gene: TRBJ1-5
clone size: -
V gene: TRBV19
CDR3 protein: CASSMAQRSQPQHF
CDR3 DNA: TGTGCCAGTAGTATGGCACAAAGATCCCAGCCCCAGCATTTT

D gene: -
J gene: TRBJ1-1
clone size: -
V gene: TRBV25-1
CDR3 protein: CASTLSTEAFF
CDR3 DNA: TGTGCCAGCACCTTGAGCACTGAAGCTTTCTTT

D gene: -
J gene: TRBJ1-2
clone size: -
V gene: TRBV2
CDR3 protein: CASSDSGSRGYGYTF
CDR3 DNA: TGTGCCAGCAGTGACAGCGGCAGTCGGGGCTATGGCTACACCTTC

D gene: -
J gene: TRBJ1-2
clone size: -
V gene: TRBV27
CDR3 protein: CASSLSGAARSLAGGYTF
CDR3 DNA: TGTGCCAGCAGTTTATCAGGGGCGGCAAGAAGTCTCGCAGGTGGCTACACCTTC

D gene: -
J gene: TRBJ1-1
clone size: -
V gene: TRBV5-4
CDR3 protein: CASSLVGETEAFF
CDR3 DNA: TGTGCCAGCAGCCTGGTCGGGGAAACTGAAGCTTTCTTT

D gene: TRBD1
J gene: TRBJ1-2
clone size: -
V gene: TRBV18
CDR3 protein: CASSPMDRGLGGYTF
CDR3 DNA: TGTGCCAGCTCACCGATGGACAGGGGGCTAGGTGGCTACACCTTC

D gene: -
J gene: TRBJ1-3
clone size: medium-sized
V gene: TRBV30
CDR3 protein: CAWKTGGIASSGNTIYF
CDR3 DNA: TGTGCCTGGAAAACTGGGGGGATTGCGAGCTCTGGAAACACCATATATTTT

D gene: -
J gene: TRBJ2-6
clone size: -
V gene: TRBV5-4
CDR3 protein: CASSSQGIGANVLTF
CDR3 DNA: TGTGCCAGCAGCTCCCAGGGGATTGGGGCCAACGTCCTGACTTTC

D gene: -
J gene: TRBJ1-2
clone size: few
V gene: TRBV9
CDR3 protein: CASSGYRVGFYGYTF
CDR3 DNA: TGTGCCAGCAGCGGCTACAGGGTGGGATTTTATGGCTACACCTTC

D gene: -
J gene: TRBJ1-1
clone size: -
V gene: TRBV18
CDR3 protein: CASSPAGLPTEIAFF
CDR3 DNA: TGTGCCAGCTCACCGGCAGGGCTACCCACTGAGATAGCTTTCTTT

D gene: TRBD1
J gene: TRBJ2-7
clone size: -
V gene: TRBV14
CDR3 protein: CASSRDRAYEQYF
CDR3 DNA: TGTGCCAGCAGCCGGGACAGGGCCTACGAGCAGTACTTC

D gene: TRBD2
J gene: TRBJ2-5
clone size: -
V gene: TRBV7-9
CDR3 protein: CASSLGGGTETQYF
CDR3 DNA: TGTGCCAGCAGCTTAGGGGGGGGAACAGAGACCCAGTACTTC

D gene: TRBD1
J gene: TRBJ2-3
clone size: -
V gene: TRBV24-1
CDR3 protein: CATSDLAGTELSTDTQYF
CDR3 DNA: TGTGCCACCAGTGATTTGGCCGGGACAGAGCTTAGCACAGATACGCAGTATTTT

D gene: -
J gene: TRBJ1-2
clone size: -
V gene: TRBV5-1
CDR3 protein: CASSLVPDQFYGYTF
CDR3 DNA: TGCGCCAGCAGCTTGGTGCCAGATCAATTCTATGGCTACACCTTC

D gene: TRBD2
J gene: TRBJ2-1
clone size: -
V gene: TRBV29-1
CDR3 protein: CSVGGGASSYNEQFF
CDR3 DNA: TGCAGCGTTGGCGGGGGGGCGAGCTCCTACAATGAGCAGTTCTTC

D gene: -
J gene: TRBJ2-3
clone size: -
V gene: TRBV25-1
CDR3 protein: CASSGDRELFTDTQYF
CDR3 DNA: TGTGCCAGCAGTGGCGACCGGGAGCTATTCACAGATACGCAGTATTTT

D gene: TRBD2
J gene: TRBJ2-3
clone size: -
V gene: TRBV12-3/TRBV12-4
CDR3 protein: CASSFGGADTQYF
CDR3 DNA: TGTGCCAGCAGTTTCGGGGGGGCAGATACGCAGTATTTT

D gene: -
J gene: TRBJ1-3
clone size: -
V gene: TRBV7-9
CDR3 protein: CASSLVGGAGSGNTIYF
CDR3 DNA: TGTGCCAGCAGCTTAGTAGGGGGTGCGGGCTCTGGAAACACCATATATTTT

D gene: TRBD1
J gene: TRBJ1-5
clone size: few
V gene: TRBV19
CDR3 protein: CASRVPQGVDQPQHF
CDR3 DNA: TGTGCCAGTAGAGTCCCGCAGGGGGTAGATCAGCCCCAGCATTTT

D gene: -
J gene: TRBJ1-3
clone size: few
V gene: TRBV7-9
CDR3 protein: CASSPSGETGNTIYF
CDR3 DNA: TGTGCCAGCAGCCCTAGCGGGGAGACGGGAAACACCATATATTTT

D gene: TRBD1
J gene: TRBJ1-2
clone size: -
V gene: TRBV19
CDR3 protein: CASSTGAQTHYGYTF
CDR3 DNA: TGTGCCAGTAGCACAGGGGCCCAAACCCACTATGGCTACACCTTC

D gene: TRBD2
J gene: TRBJ2-1
clone size: -
V gene: TRBV15
CDR3 protein: CATSRDASGGVEQFF
CDR3 DNA: TGTGCCACCAGCAGAGACGCTAGCGGGGGGGTTGAGCAGTTCTTC

D gene: -
J gene: TRBJ1-5
clone size: -
V gene: TRBV27
CDR3 protein: CASSLAGNNQPQHF
CDR3 DNA: TGTGCCAGCAGTTTGGCAGGGAACAATCAGCCCCAGCATTTT

D gene: -
J gene: TRBJ2-5
clone size: -
V gene: TRBV5-4
CDR3 protein: CASNRDAETQYF
CDR3 DNA: TGTGCCAGCAACCGGGATGCAGAGACCCAGTACTTC

D gene: TRBD1
J gene: TRBJ2-3
clone size: few
V gene: TRBV2
CDR3 protein: CASKQTGPTDTQYF
CDR3 DNA: TGTGCCAGCAAGCAGACAGGGCCCACAGATACGCAGTATTTT

D gene: -
J gene: TRBJ1-1
clone size: -
V gene: TRBV2
CDR3 protein: CASSGTGRRNTEAFF
CDR3 DNA: TGTGCCAGCAGTGGTACAGGGAGAAGGAACACTGAAGCTTTCTTT

D gene: TRBD1
J gene: TRBJ2-7
clone size: -
V gene: TRBV24-1
CDR3 protein: CATSDPTGGAYEQYF
CDR3 DNA: TGTGCCACCAGTGACCCGACAGGGGGCGCGTACGAGCAGTACTTC

D gene: TRBD1
J gene: TRBJ1-1
clone size: -
V gene: TRBV19
CDR3 protein: CASSLGQGWPEAFF
CDR3 DNA: TGTGCCAGTAGTCTAGGACAGGGTTGGCCTGAAGCTTTCTTT

D gene: -
J gene: TRBJ1-5
clone size: -
V gene: TRBV7-8
CDR3 protein: CASSSSRQKGVPNQPQHF
CDR3 DNA: TGTGCCAGCAGCTCCTCTCGACAGAAAGGGGTCCCCAATCAGCCCCAGCATTTT

D gene: TRBD1
J gene: TRBJ2-7
clone size: -
V gene: TRBV5-1
CDR3 protein: CASSWDRAAYEQYF
CDR3 DNA: TGCGCCAGCAGCTGGGACAGGGCGGCCTACGAGCAGTACTTC

D gene: -
J gene: TRBJ2-2
clone size: -
V gene: TRBV5-6
CDR3 protein: CASSHDGDYTGELFF
CDR3 DNA: TGTGCCAGCAGCCATGACGGGGATTACACCGGGGAGCTGTTTTTT

D gene: TRBD2
J gene: TRBJ2-1
clone size: -
V gene: TRBV11-3
CDR3 protein: CASSLESGGASYNEQFF
CDR3 DNA: TGTGCCAGCAGCTTAGAGAGCGGGGGGGCCTCATACAATGAGCAGTTCTTC

D gene: -
J gene: TRBJ1-5
clone size: -
V gene: TRBV6-5
CDR3 protein: CASSRTGGNQPQHF
CDR3 DNA: TGTGCCAGCAGCCGAACCGGGGGCAATCAGCCCCAGCATTTT

D gene: -
J gene: TRBJ1-3
clone size: -
V gene: TRBV5-1
CDR3 protein: CASSLRQGSGNTIYF
CDR3 DNA: TGCGCCAGCAGCTTACGACAAGGCTCTGGAAACACCATATATTTT

D gene: -
J gene: TRBJ1-5
clone size: -
V gene: TRBV12-3/TRBV12-4
CDR3 protein: CASSLTGNQPQHF
CDR3 DNA: TGTGCCAGCAGTTTAACGGGCAATCAGCCCCAGCATTTT

D gene: TRBD1
J gene: TRBJ1-1
clone size: -
V gene: TRBV7-3
CDR3 protein: CASSPGTGAQESEAFF
CDR3 DNA: TGTGCCAGCAGCCCCGGGACAGGGGCCCAGGAGAGTGAAGCTTTCTTT

D gene: TRBD2
J gene: TRBJ2-1
clone size: -
V gene: TRBV4-2
CDR3 protein: CASSQATGLAGMNEQFF
CDR3 DNA: TGTGCCAGCAGCCAAGCCACCGGACTAGCGGGGATGAATGAGCAGTTCTTC

D gene: TRBD1
J gene: TRBJ1-4
clone size: many
V gene: TRBV29-1
CDR3 protein: CSVALGGTVATNEKLFF
CDR3 DNA: TGCAGCGTCGCACTAGGGGGGACAGTTGCAACTAATGAAAAACTGTTTTTT

D gene: TRBD2
J gene: TRBJ2-1
clone size: -
V gene: TRBV29-1
CDR3 protein: CITSGPYNEQFF
CDR3 DNA: TGCATAACTAGCGGGCCATACAATGAGCAGTTCTTC

D gene: -
J gene: TRBJ2-7
clone size: few
V gene: TRBV12-3/TRBV12-4
CDR3 protein: CASSPSGYEQYF
CDR3 DNA: TGTGCCAGCAGTCCCTCAGGCTACGAGCAGTACTTC

D gene: TRBD1
J gene: TRBJ2-7
clone size: -
V gene: TRBV5-1
CDR3 protein: CASSIQDRDDEQYF
CDR3 DNA: TGCGCCAGCAGCATCCAGGACAGGGACGACGAGCAGTACTTC

D gene: TRBD1
J gene: TRBJ1-3
clone size: -
V gene: TRBV3-1/TRBV3-2
CDR3 protein: CASSQSPGTAGNTIYF
CDR3 DNA: TGTGCCAGCAGCCAAAGCCCCGGGACAGCGGGAAACACCATATATTTT

D gene: -
J gene: TRBJ1-6
clone size: -
V gene: TRBV6-5
CDR3 protein: CASRAGRQNSPLHF
CDR3 DNA: TGTGCCAGCAGGGCGGGACGGCAGAATTCACCCCTCCACTTT

D gene: -
J gene: TRBJ1-2
clone size: -
V gene: TRBV5-1
CDR3 protein: CASSEGGDGYTF
CDR3 DNA: TGCGCCAGCAGCGAGGGTGGGGATGGCTACACCTTC

D gene: -
J gene: TRBJ2-7
clone size: -
V gene: TRBV29-1
CDR3 protein: CSVEDPDTRFPYF
CDR3 DNA: TGCAGCGTTGAAGACCCGGACACCCGATTTCCTTACTTC

D gene: -
J gene: TRBJ1-2
clone size: -
V gene: TRBV18
CDR3 protein: CASSPGASDGYTF
CDR3 DNA: TGTGCCAGCTCTCCCGGAGCATCGGATGGCTACACCTTC